This T cell receptor (beta chain) stems from a study of blood T cell repertoires in COVID-19. Study details: Acute-phase and convalescent COVID-19 samples originated in the United States, Italy and Spain. T cells, B-cell-depleted T cells, or PBMCs supplied cDNA or gDNA.

Authors' analysis steps: The authors estimated nucleated cell counts from reference gene primer amplification. TCRdb's table, derived via immunoSEQ multiplex PCR, lists solely in-frame clones and lacks some. That table supplies the V and J calls and clone size; D and trimming were determined from the DNA. The top ten hold around 20% of the sample, which has around 30,000 clones, 90% seen once. CDR1 is SGHKS, CDR2 YYEKEE, per germline (reference sequence). With 6 bases removed from V and 3 bases from J, the gap between germline ends came to 10 bases. The CDR3 has 13 amino acids. Sequencing was performed on peripheral blood. This rearrangement joins TRBV5-5 to TRBJ2-1; a weak D match, TRBD1 (6 bases). The clonotype was recovered from a man at least 80 years old with acute or convalescent COVID-19. The CDR3 region has the DNA TGTGCCAGCACCCGAGGGGGCTACAATGAGCAGTTCTTC. It encodes CASTRGGYNEQFF.